This T cell receptor beta chain came from a study of CD8+ T cells in alopecia areata. Whole-study findings and limits: The study found that many expanded lesional clones persisted in scalp and blood during tofacitinib.

Sequencing relied on a cDNA template that was reverse transcribed from extracted RNA. Profiled with immunoSEQ multiplex PCR; TCRdb holds only in-frame clones, not every one. The sample includes more than 90,000 clones, roughly two thirds of them seen just once. Treatment meaning: oral pan-JAK inhibitor, 5-10 mg twice daily. This clone was counted a few times. No antigen is known for it. The CDR3 length is 14 residues. CDR1 is LNHDA, CDR2 SQIVND, per germline (reference sequence). V lost 8 bases, J lost 3 bases, and 13 bases lay in between. V and J are TRBV19 and TRBJ2-2, with TRBD2 as a possible D gene (6 bases). The receptor comes from a human donor with alopecia areata. Here the sequenced sample was CD8+ T cells sorted from blood, taken at week 4, from a patient treated with tofacitinib. The CDR3 spells CASRDSEDTGELFF. CDR3 coding DNA: TGTGCCAGTCGGGACTCCGAGGACACCGGGGAGCTGTTTTTT.